This TCR beta chain came from a study of blood T cell repertoires in COVID-19 (dated by TCRdb to 2020 to 2021). Context from the whole study: The collaborator samples originated in the United States, Italy and Spain and spanned the acute and convalescent phases of COVID-19. Where available, HLA class I and class II types were obtained from metadata supplied by the sample provider rather than from assay-based typing. Samples came from the ongoing ImmuneRACE study (first 160 participants) plus 1,254 subjects from 6 global collaborators. A freely available public database, intended as a resource for researchers studying the immune response to SARS-CoV-2, is where the repertoires were released. Sample metadata almost always included a de-identified subject ID, COVID-19 status, age in years and sex. The material from the prospective study consisted of cDNA or gDNA derived from T cells, B-cell-depleted T cells, or PBMCs. The dataset comprised deeply sampled blood TCRbeta repertoires from subjects exposed to, actively infected with, or recovered from COVID-19. Summary of the overall study and its limitations: How much clinical and demographic metadata was included differed by source and by participant, and the metadata was provided uncurated.

V was cut back by 6 bases and J by 0 bases, leaving a gap of 7 bases between them. Its CDR3 holds 13 amino acids, cysteine through phenylalanine. The CDR3 DNA has 39 bases and is translated from base 1. The germline V gene encodes CDR1 SNHLY and CDR2 FYNNEI. TCRbeta CDR3 regions were amplified from genomic DNA by means of the immunoSEQ Assay, a bias-controlled multiplex PCR. The authors' pipeline ran thus. Nucleated cell counts per sample were estimated from amplification of reference gene primers within the assay. To quantify the absolute abundance of each unique TCRbeta CDR3 rearrangement, sequence reads were collapsed and filtered. For each sample, productive Simpson clonality was calculated as the square root of Simpson's diversity index across productive rearrangements. TCRdb limited this immuneACCESS table to in-frame rearrangements with V and J called. A share of clones is missing; checked studies link under half to unresolved V genes, and the rest is unexplained. The V and J calls and clone size come from that table; D and trimming were worked out from the DNA. The sample table shows roughly 570,000 clones, and roughly 89% are seen once. The ten largest clones add up to about 8.2% of the sample.

At one collaborating source in Seattle, patients were enrolled during active infection and were followed longitudinally through the course of disease. Each collaborating institution followed its own protocols to collect whole blood in K2EDTA tubes. For TCRbeta analysis, collaborators shipped samples in one of three forms: frozen whole blood, isolated PBMCs, or DNA extracted from either of those sample types. Points on this clone: The clone's antigen remains unknown. Within one base of it there is no much larger clone, and no base qualities were kept.

The source is a woman aged 45-59 years with COVID-19, enrolled during active disease. Sequenced sample: peripheral blood. The rearranged chain carries TRBV2 and TRBJ2-3; the D gene lacks a confident call. The DNA sequence follows: TGTGCCAGCAGCCTCTATAGCACAGATACGCAGTATTTT. It codes for CASSLYSTDTQYF.